The clone carrying this T cell receptor beta chain was counted a single time. Per the authors' pipeline: Without quality scores, immunoSEQ junctional reads could not be filtered like full-length reads. TCRdb's copy holds only in-frame clones and misses some; the assay was immunoSEQ multiplex PCR. That table is the source of V, J and clone size, and D and trimming were worked out from the DNA. The profile shows about 1.1 million clones, 60% to 85% of them singletons. This specimen comes from a study of shared clonotypes between healthy human individuals. Donors comprised only Caucasian adults living in Nashville, Tennessee. CD4+ cell separation produced CD45RA+ naive and CD45RA-negative memory subsets. The clonotype was recovered from a man aged 18 to 29 in good health. Some clones in this sample may be carry-over from other donors' samples. Sequencing was carried out using memory CD4+ T cells from PBMCs. The subset: CD45RA-negative fraction.

CDR3 nucleotides: TGTGCCAGCAGTCCCCCGGCCAGGGCTTACTACGAGCAGTACTTC. It encodes CASSPPARAYYEQYF. V is TRBV28 and J is TRBJ2-7, with a possible D match to TRBD1 (5 bases). V lost 5 bases, J lost 3 bases, and 17 bases lay in between. The CDR3 runs to 15 residues. The germline V gene encodes CDR1 MDHEN and CDR2 SYDVKM.